This T cell receptor (beta chain) was sequenced for a study of blood T cell repertoires in COVID-19. Study details: Specimens from acute and convalescent COVID-19 originated in the United States, Italy and Spain. PBMCs, B-cell-depleted T cells, or T cells provided the cDNA or gDNA that made up the material.

In the study's own analysis: How many nucleated cells were present was estimated from reference gene primer amplification. Profiled with immunoSEQ multiplex PCR; TCRdb holds only in-frame clones, not every one. Clone size and V and J calls were adopted from that table, with D and trimming inferred from the DNA. The profile shows approximately 140,000 clones, roughly 80% of them singletons. V lost 6 bases and J lost 6, with 15 bases in between. The CDR3 is made up of 15 amino acids. Germline V gene lookup returns CDR1 MNHEY and CDR2 SVGAGI. Source material: peripheral blood. The sequence was obtained from a woman aged 80 or over in a cohort sampled during active or convalescent COVID-19. The chain employs TRBV6-5 and TRBJ1-6; TRBD1 might be the D (5 bases). This CDR3 is CASRDGGGVNSPLHF. The CDR3 DNA follows: TGTGCCAGCAGAGACGGGGGGGGTGTTAATTCACCCCTCCACTTT.